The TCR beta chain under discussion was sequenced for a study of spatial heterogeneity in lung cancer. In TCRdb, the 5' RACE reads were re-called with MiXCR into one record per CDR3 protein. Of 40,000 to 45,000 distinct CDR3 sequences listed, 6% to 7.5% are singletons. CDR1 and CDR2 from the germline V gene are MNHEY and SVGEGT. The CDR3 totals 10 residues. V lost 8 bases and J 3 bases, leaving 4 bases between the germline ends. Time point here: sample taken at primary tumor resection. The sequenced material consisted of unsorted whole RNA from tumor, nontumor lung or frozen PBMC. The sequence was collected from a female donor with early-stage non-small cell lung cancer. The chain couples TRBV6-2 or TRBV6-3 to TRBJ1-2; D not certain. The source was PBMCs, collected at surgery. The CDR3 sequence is CASGDYGYTF. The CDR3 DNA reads TGTGCCAGCGGGGACTATGGCTACACCTTC.